This entry describes one T cell receptor beta chain. The antigen remains undetermined. The data were obtained in a study of blood T cells in healthy people across ages. The use of a sample-barcoded 5' primer and a J-beta primer mix characterized a second PCR of roughly 6 to 11 cycles. A template-switch adaptor containing 12 random nucleotides labeled each cDNA molecule. TCRdb independently ran MiXCR on the 5' RACE reads; one entry per CDR3 protein. The sample comprises fewer than 900,000 distinct CDR3 sequences, 36% of which are singletons, and under 15% rests with the top ten. Study outcomes and limitations: The CMV status of each donor remained undetermined, and this could have confounded shifts in expanded clonotypes.

The source is a man younger than 30 in good health. Specimen: blood.

DNA of the CDR3: TGTGCCAGCAGTGAAATCCGGGATCATAGCACAGATACGCAGTATTTT. Protein product: CASSEIRDHSTDTQYF. The chain couples TRBV6-1 to TRBJ2-3; possibly TRBD2 for D (5 bases). Germline CDR1 reads MNHNS; CDR2 reads SASEGT. CDR3 length equals 16 residues. Trimming took 2 bases from V and 0 from J, leaving 12 bases between them.